This T cell receptor (beta chain) appears in the sequencing data of a study of T cell responses to AZD1222 COVID-19 vaccine (dated by TCRdb to the early 2020s). With regard to the full study: A total of 230 to 250 trial participants underwent TCR sequencing, of whom roughly 210 received two doses of AZD1222 and approximately 25 received two doses of the MenACWY control vaccine. Enrollment into the trials was organized by age into subgroups of 18-55, 56-69 and 70-plus years, and those subgroups contained roughly 150, 30 and 60 TCR-sequenced participants, respectively.

Results the study describes overall, beyond this receptor: Because no day 14 peak-response samples were available, repertoires were characterized only after the peak T cell response. A significant rise in spike-specific TCR breadth and depth was observed after two AZD1222 doses relative to day 0 and relative to MenACWY recipients. Nearly half of unique spike-specific TCRs reportedly recognized epitopes outside regions mutated in the B.1.351 and B.1.1.7 variants. Conclusions about previously exposed vaccinees were limited because only 5 or 6 AZD1222 recipients were SARS-CoV-2 seropositive at baseline. CD4 TCRs associated with the vaccine covered the entire spike protein, and the dominant responses were in regions 160-218 and 743-854. Participants were mostly white British, with more females than males. The authors suggested clonal diversity may have been underestimated. In the small 56-69-year group, the increase in depth fell short of significance, most likely because of low power.

The time point label of this sample denotes: about 28 days (+/-7) after the second vaccine dose. AZD1222 recipients with second doses at about 4 weeks or about 12 weeks were pooled, because spike-specific TCR depth and breadth did not differ between schedules. The vaccinee samples were drawn from two UK trials, COV001 and COV002, one of which was a single-blind randomized controlled phase 2/3 trial testing AZD1222 (ChAdOx1 nCoV-19) in healthy adults. For TCRbeta chain sequencing, PBMC samples from trial participants were taken at day 0 and at day 28 after the second dose. About this clone itself: Which antigen it targets is not known. No quality values exist for individual bases; no much larger clone is one base distant.

The CDR3 regions of human TCRbeta chains were analyzed by immunosequencing. The published analysis was carried out like this. Repertoire TCRs were checked for matches against a reference library of SARS-CoV-2-specific TCRs that had been generated using the MIRA antigen-specificity platform. Breadth was defined as the fraction of unique TCRs that were SARS-CoV-2-associated, and depth was defined as the fraction of total T cells that were SARS-CoV-2-associated. Using the MIRA data, every spike-specific TCR was mapped to the spike region that the TCR reacted to and assigned to either a CD4 or a CD8 class. Log10-transformed breadth and depth values were compared by one-way ANOVA with Sidak's multiple comparisons tests. The table was pulled from immuneACCESS by TCRdb, which kept in-frame rearrangements only. Such tables lose some clones; where checked, under half of the loss comes from unresolved V genes, and the rest has no known cause. V, J and clone size derive from that table, while D and trimming were established from the DNA sequence. The sample includes tens of thousands of clones, with over 75% observed a single time. In total, the top ten clones hold around 3.6% of the sample.

V is clipped by 5 bases and J by 7 bases, and the sequence between their germline boundaries is 17 bases long. From its cysteine to its phenylalanine, the CDR3 spans 14 amino acids. The sequence is cut down to CDR3 DNA, 42 bases in frame from base 1. The germline V gene (reference sequence) gives CDR1 as SEHNR and CDR2 as FQNEAQ. The sequencing used peripheral blood, collected 28 days after the second AZD1222 dose. The source is an adult who received the AZD1222 COVID-19 vaccine. The chain employs TRBV7-9 and TRBJ1-2; 6 matching bases give a weak D call of TRBD1. CDR3 region: CASSLRLIGGGYTF. The bases are TGTGCCAGCAGCCTGAGACTTATAGGGGGTGGCTACACCTTC.